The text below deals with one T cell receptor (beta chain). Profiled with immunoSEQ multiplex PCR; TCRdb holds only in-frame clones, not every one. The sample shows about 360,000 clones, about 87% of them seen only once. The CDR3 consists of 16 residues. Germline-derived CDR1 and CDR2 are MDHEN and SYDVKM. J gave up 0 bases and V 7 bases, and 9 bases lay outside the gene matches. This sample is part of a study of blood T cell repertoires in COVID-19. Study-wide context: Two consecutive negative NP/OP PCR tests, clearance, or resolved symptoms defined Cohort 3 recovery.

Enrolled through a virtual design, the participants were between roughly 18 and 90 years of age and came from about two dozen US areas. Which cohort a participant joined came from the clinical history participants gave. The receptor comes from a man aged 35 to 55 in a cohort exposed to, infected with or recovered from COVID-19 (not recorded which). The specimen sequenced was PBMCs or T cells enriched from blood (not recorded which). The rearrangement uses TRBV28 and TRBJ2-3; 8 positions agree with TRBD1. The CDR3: CASTPQGQGSTDTQYF. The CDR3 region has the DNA TGTGCCAGCACCCCTCAAGGACAGGGCAGCACAGATACGCAGTATTTT.